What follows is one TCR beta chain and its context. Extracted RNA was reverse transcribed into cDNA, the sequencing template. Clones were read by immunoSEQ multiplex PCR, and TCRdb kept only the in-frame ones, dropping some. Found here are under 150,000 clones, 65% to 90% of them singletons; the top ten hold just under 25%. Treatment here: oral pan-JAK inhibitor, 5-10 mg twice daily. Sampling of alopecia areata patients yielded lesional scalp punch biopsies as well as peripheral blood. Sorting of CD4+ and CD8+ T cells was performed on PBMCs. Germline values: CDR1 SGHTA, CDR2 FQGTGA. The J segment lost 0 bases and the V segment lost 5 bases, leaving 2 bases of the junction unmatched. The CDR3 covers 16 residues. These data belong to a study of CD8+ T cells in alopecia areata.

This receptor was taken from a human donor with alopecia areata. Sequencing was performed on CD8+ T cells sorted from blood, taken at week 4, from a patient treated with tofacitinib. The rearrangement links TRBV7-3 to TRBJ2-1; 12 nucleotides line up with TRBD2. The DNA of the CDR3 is TGTGCCAGCAGCCCGACTAGCGGGAGCTCCTACAATGAGCAGTTCTTC. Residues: CASSPTSGSSYNEQFF.